The 14 T cell receptor beta chains reported below all come from one sample, sequenced in a study of beta chain features in type 1 diabetes. General observations from the study: Moderate but significant shortening of TCRB CDR3s was recorded in all four CD4+ subsets from Type 1 diabetes patients.

Expressed TCRB transcripts were sequenced because the entire RNA isolate underwent reverse transcription. Sequencing was performed with immunoSEQ multiplex PCR; in TCRdb, only in-frame clones are kept and a portion is missing. The sample has some 640,000 clones; more than 13% are singletons. Their antigen targets remain unknown. Sequenced: naive CD4+ T cells from blood. The source is a man between 18 and 35 years old with type 1 diabetes.

There are a few counts of this clone. The rearrangement uses TRBV20-1 and TRBJ1-1; TRBD1 matches at 8 bases. Trimming removed 5 bases from V and 9 bases from J; junction bases left unmatched: 2. CDR1 and CDR2 from the germline V gene are DFQATT and SNEGSKA (reference sequence). The CDR3 sequence is 10 residues long. The CDR3 is CSAGQGKAFF. Here the CDR3 DNA reads TGCAGTGCTGGACAGGGTAAAGCTTTCTTT.

The chain is built from TRBV18 and TRBJ1-2; weak D call: TRBD1 (6 bases). Germline V lookup: CDR1 KGHSH, CDR2 LQKENI. The CDR3 has 14 amino acids. V lost 2 bases, J lost 6 bases, and 13 bases lay in between. CDR3 region: CASSPISQGDGYTF. The CDR3 DNA is TGTGCCAGCTCACCAATTTCACAGGGTGATGGCTACACCTTC.

This rearrangement joins TRBV7-9 to TRBJ2-1; 8 positions agree with TRBD1. Unmatched junction bases numbered 6, after V lost 4 bases and J lost 4 bases. CDR1 and CDR2 (germline): SEHNR, FQNEAQ (reference sequence). This CDR3 is 15 amino acids long. CDR3 DNA: TGTGCCAGCAGCTGGGGACAGGATCTGTACAATGAGCAGTTCTTC. The encoded protein is CASSWGQDLYNEQFF. The whole variable domain, filled in from reference TRBV7-9 and TRBJ2-1, reads DTGVSQNPRHKITKRGQNVTFRCDPISEHNRLYWYRQTLGQGPEFLTYFQNEAQLEKSRLLSDRFSAERPKGSFSTLEIQRTEQGDSAMYLCASSWGQDLYNEQFFGPGTRLTVL.

Only a few counts were recorded for this clone. At the DNA level, this CDR3 is encoded by other sequences in the same sample as well. The J gene is TRBJ2-2, the V gene TRBV2, with D tentatively TRBD1 (6 bases). Per the germline V gene, CDR1 is SNHLY and CDR2 is FYNNEI. Trimming removed 5 bases from V and 8 bases from J, with 9 bases in between. The CDR3 is 12 amino acids. CDR3 protein: CASSQQGGELFF. The DNA for the CDR3 is TGTGCCAGCAGTCAACAGGGAGGGGAGCTGTTTTTT.

This clone was seen more than once but under ten times. The J gene is TRBJ1-4, the V gene TRBV2; unclear D gene. The V end was cut by 5 bases, the J end by 8 bases, with 15 bases between. CDR1 SNHLY and CDR2 FYNNEI come from the germline V gene. The CDR3 covers 14 residues. The CDR3 spells CASSQGRFQEKLFF. DNA of the CDR3: TGTGCCAGCAGTCAAGGGAGGTTTCAGGAAAAACTGTTTTTT.

CDR3 amino acids: CASSLDRENTGELFF. In DNA, the CDR3 is TGCGCCAGCAGCTTGGACAGGGAGAACACCGGGGAGCTGTTTTTT. The rearrangement links TRBV5-1 to TRBJ2-2; possibly TRBD1 for D (6 bases). This CDR3 spans 15 amino acids. Trimming took off 0 bases at V and 1 base at J, with 7 bases between the two ends. Looked up from germline, CDR1 is SGHRS and CDR2 is YFSETQ.

This chain's CDR3 is CASGGGLFGNTIYF. The CDR3 DNA reads as TGTGCCAGCGGAGGGGGATTGTTTGGAAACACCATATATTTT. The J gene is TRBJ1-3, the V gene TRBV9, with D possibly TRBD1 on 6 matching bases. The V end lost 7 bases, the J end lost 3 bases, and 14 bases lay between the germline ends. CDR1 is SGDLS and CDR2 is YYNGEE in the germline V gene. CDR3 length: 14 residues. Full variable domain (rest looked up from reference TRBV9 and TRBJ1-3): DSGVTQTPKHLITATGQRVTLRCSPRSGDLSVYWYQQSLDQGLQFLIQYYNGEERAKGNILERFSAQQFPDLHSELNLSSLELGDSALYFCASGGGLFGNTIYFGEGSWLTVV.

This chain connects TRBV29-1 to TRBJ2-2; 9 positions agree with TRBD1. The V gene's germline CDR1 is SQVTM and CDR2 ANQGSEA. V lost 0 bases to trimming and J lost 5 bases; unmatched junction nucleotides: 10. CDR3 length: 17 residues. The CDR3 protein is CSVEDLGQGLRTGELFF. The CDR3 DNA follows: TGCAGCGTTGAAGATTTAGGACAGGGGTTGAGAACCGGGGAGCTGTTTTTT.

This clone appeared a few times. The chain carries TRBV4-1 and TRBJ2-4; D remains ambiguous. Germline V gene sequence: CDR1 MGHRA, CDR2 YSYEKL. CDR3 size: 15 residues. V was trimmed by 0 bases and J by 0 bases, leaving 6 bases between them. CDR3 nucleotides: TGCGCCAGCAGCCAAGATTTGACAGCCAAAAACATTCAGTACTTC. As protein: CASSQDLTAKNIQYF.

J is TRBJ2-1 and V is TRBV5-1; D remains ambiguous. The CDR3 is made up of 15 amino acids. Germline-derived CDR1 and CDR2 are SGHRS and YFSETQ. V was clipped by 1 base and J by 2 bases, with 10 bases between them. The CDR3 DNA follows: TGCGCCAGCAGCTTGAACGGAAGTCCCTACAATGAGCAGTTCTTC. This codes for CASSLNGSPYNEQFF.

This sequence joins TRBV6-5 and TRBJ1-5, with D possibly TRBD1 on 6 matching bases. Germline CDR1 and CDR2: MNHEY and SVGAGI. V was shortened by 8 bases and J by 3 bases, with 17 bases between the two germline ends. The CDR3 covers 15 residues. The CDR3 DNA reads TGTGCCAGCCGCTGGGGGGGGGCACTCAATCAGCCCCAGCATTTT. This codes for CASRWGGALNQPQHF.

This clone was detected a few times. The rearrangement joins TRBV5-1 to TRBJ2-7; 13 nucleotides agree with TRBD2. This CDR3 has 15 amino acids. Germline V lookup: CDR1 SGHRS, CDR2 YFSETQ. Germline trimming cut 4 bases from V and 6 bases from J; bases unmatched to any gene: 7. The CDR3 reads CASSPTSGGAAEQYF. CDR3 bases: TGCGCCAGCAGCCCAACTAGCGGGGGGGCAGCCGAGCAGTACTTC.

The chain recombines TRBV29-1 with TRBJ1-5; D call uncertain. This CDR3 spans 12 amino acids. V gave up 6 bases and J gave up 2 bases, with 8 bases separating them. Per germline, CDR1 SQVTM and CDR2 ANQGSEA. The CDR3 nucleotides read TGCAGCGTCTTTAATGGCAATCAGCCCCAGCATTTT. It yields the protein CSVFNGNQPQHF.

The chain uses TRBV6-5 and TRBJ2-5; D unclear. Trimming shortened V by 2 bases and J by 2 bases, and 12 bases separated the two germline ends. The CDR3 covers 15 residues. Germline CDR1 is MNHEY and CDR2 is SVGAGI. The CDR3: CASSYRWQNQETQYF. CDR3 nucleotides: TGTGCCAGCAGTTACCGTTGGCAGAATCAAGAGACCCAGTACTTC.